The clone carrying this T cell receptor beta chain appeared many times. Deletions cut 5 bases from V and 5 bases from J, with 18 bases between. The germline gives CDR1 DFQATT, CDR2 SNEGSKA (reference sequence). The CDR3 sequence is 14 residues long. The sample originates from a study of prognosis after radiotherapy for stage I lung cancer. TCR beta CDR3 was amplified from genomic DNA by two-round multiplex PCR. Each TRBV and TRBJ gene had its own primer in the first PCR round. TCRdb processed the multiplex PCR reads anew with MiXCR; each CDR3 protein has one entry. This table holds about 15,000 distinct CDR3 sequences, 35% to 40% found once.

J is TRBJ2-5 and V is TRBV20-1; no definite D call. The sample consisted of PBMCs, taken before or after stereotactic body radiation therapy (not recorded which). This TCR was sampled from a donor of 50 years or more with non-small cell lung cancer. CDR3 DNA sequence: TGCAGTGCTCTACGAGTCGACGAGAGGGAGACCCAGTACTTC. Its translation: CSALRVDERETQYF.